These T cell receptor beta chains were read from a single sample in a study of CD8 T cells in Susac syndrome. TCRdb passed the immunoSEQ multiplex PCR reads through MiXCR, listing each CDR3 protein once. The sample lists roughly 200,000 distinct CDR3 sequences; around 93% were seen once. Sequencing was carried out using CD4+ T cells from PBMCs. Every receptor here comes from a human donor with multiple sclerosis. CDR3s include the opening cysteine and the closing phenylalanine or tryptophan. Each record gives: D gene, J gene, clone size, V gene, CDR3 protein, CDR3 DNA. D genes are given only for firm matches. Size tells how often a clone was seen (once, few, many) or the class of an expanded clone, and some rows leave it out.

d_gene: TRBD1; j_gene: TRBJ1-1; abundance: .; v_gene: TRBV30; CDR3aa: CAWSSAGQGPIPTMNTEVFF; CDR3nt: TGTGCCTGGAGCTCCGCGGGACAGGGCCCTATCCCAACCATGAACACTGAAGTTTTCTTT
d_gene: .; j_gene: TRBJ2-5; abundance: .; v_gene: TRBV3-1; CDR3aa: CASSQVTTGDQYF; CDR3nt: TGTGCCAGCAGCCAAGTTACCACAGGAGACCAGTACTTC
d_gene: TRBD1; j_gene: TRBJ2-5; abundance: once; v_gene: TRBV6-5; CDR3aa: CASSAGQGKETQYF; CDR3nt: TGTGCCAGCAGTGCCGGACAGGGGAAAGAGACCCAGTACTTC
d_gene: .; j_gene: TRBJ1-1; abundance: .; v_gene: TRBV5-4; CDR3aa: CASSLAASNTEAFF; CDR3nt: TGTGCCAGCAGCTTGGCTGCGTCGAACACTGAAGCTTTCTTT
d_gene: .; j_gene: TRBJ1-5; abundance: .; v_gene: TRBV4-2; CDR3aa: CASSQEREQPQHF; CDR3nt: TGTGCCAGCAGCCAAGAGAGGGAACAGCCCCAGCATTTT
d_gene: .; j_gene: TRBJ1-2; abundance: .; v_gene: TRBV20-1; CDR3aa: CSSGLDTF; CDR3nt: TGCAGTTCAGGGTTAGACACCTTC
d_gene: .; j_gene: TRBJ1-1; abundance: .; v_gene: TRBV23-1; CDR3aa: CAIQRGVVGNTEAFF; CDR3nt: TGCGCCATCCAACGGGGAGTGGTCGGGAACACTGAAGCTTTCTTT
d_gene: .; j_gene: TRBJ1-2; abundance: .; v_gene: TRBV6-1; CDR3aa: CASSEARVFYGYTF; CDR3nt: TGTGCCAGCAGTGAAGCGCGGGTATTCTATGGCTACACCTTC
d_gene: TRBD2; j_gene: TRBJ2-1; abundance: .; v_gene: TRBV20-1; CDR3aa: CSAIRLAGGRGEQFF; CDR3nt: TGCAGTGCCATCCGGCTAGCGGGGGGGCGGGGTGAGCAGTTCTTC
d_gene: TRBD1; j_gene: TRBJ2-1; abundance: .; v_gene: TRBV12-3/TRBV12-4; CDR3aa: CASSRQGGPYNEQFF; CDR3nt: TGTGCCAGCAGTCGACAGGGGGGACCCTACAATGAGCAGTTCTTC
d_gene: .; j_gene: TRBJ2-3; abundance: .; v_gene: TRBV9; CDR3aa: CASSVATRDNTQYF; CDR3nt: TGTGCCAGCAGCGTAGCTACTAGGGACAACACGCAGTATTTT
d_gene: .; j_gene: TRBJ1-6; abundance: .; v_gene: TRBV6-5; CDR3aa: CASSYPQRGPLHF; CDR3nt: TGTGCCAGCAGTTACCCCCAGAGGGGACCCCTCCACTTT
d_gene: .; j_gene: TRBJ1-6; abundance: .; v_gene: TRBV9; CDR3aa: CASSVVPGGDNSPLHF; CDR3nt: TGTGCCAGCAGCGTAGTCCCTGGAGGGGATAATTCACCCCTCCACTTT
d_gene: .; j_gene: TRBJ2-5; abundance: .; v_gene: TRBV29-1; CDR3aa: CSANSGFGETQYF; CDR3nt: TGCAGCGCCAACTCGGGGTTCGGGGAGACCCAGTACTTC
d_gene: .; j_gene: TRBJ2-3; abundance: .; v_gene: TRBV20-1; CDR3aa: CSARGQDTDTQYF; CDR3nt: TGCAGTGCTAGAGGACAGGATACAGATACGCAGTATTTT
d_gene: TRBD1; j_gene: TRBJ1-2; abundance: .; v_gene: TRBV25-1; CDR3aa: CASSEGNRGSYGYTF; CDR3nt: TGTGCCAGCAGTGAGGGGAACAGGGGTTCTTATGGCTACACCTTC
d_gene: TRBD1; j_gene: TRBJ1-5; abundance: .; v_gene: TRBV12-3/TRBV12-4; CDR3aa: CASTMTGGFSQPQHF; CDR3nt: TGTGCCAGCACCATGACAGGGGGATTCAGTCAGCCCCAGCATTTT
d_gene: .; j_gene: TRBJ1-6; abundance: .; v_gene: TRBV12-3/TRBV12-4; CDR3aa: CASWGGSNNSPLHF; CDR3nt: TGTGCCAGCTGGGGGGGATCCAATAATTCACCCCTCCACTTT
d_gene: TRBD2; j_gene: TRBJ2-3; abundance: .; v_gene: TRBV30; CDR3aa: CAWTTSGEAATQYF; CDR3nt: TGTGCCTGGACAACTAGCGGGGAGGCGGCTACGCAGTATTTT
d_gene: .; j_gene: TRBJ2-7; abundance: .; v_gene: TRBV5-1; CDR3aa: CASSEDSALYEQYF; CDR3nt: TGCGCCAGCAGTGAAGACAGCGCGTTGTACGAGCAGTACTTC
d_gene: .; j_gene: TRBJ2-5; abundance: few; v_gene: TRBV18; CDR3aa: CASSPGTAETQYF; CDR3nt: TGTGCCAGCTCACCAGGGACTGCAGAGACCCAGTACTTC
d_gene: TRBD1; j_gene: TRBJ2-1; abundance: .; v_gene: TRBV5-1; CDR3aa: CASSYQTGHNEQFF; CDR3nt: TGCGCCAGCAGCTATCAGACAGGGCACAATGAGCAGTTCTTC
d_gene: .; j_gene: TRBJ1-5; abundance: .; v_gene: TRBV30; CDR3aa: CAWNTGTLNQPQHF; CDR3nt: TGTGCCTGGAACACCGGGACACTCAATCAGCCCCAGCATTTT
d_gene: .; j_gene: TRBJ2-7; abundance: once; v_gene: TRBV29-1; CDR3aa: CSVLSGKGKQYF; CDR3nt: TGCAGCGTCCTTTCAGGGAAGGGAAAGCAGTACTTC
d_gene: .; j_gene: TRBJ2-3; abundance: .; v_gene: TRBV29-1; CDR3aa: CSVEVGAPSTDTQYF; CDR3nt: TGCAGCGTTGAAGTAGGGGCTCCTAGCACAGATACGCAGTATTTT
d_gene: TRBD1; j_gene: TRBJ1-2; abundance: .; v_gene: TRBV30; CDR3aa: CAWTLQGVPDGYTF; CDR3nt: TGTGCCTGGACCCTACAGGGGGTACCGGATGGCTACACCTTC
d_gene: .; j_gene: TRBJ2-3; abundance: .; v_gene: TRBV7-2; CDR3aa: CASRYPSTDTQYF; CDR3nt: TGTGCCAGCAGATACCCCTCCACAGATACGCAGTATTTT
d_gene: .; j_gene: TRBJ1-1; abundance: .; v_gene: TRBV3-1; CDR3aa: CASSFPGQAFF; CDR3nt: TGTGCCAGCAGCTTCCCGGGCCAAGCTTTCTTT
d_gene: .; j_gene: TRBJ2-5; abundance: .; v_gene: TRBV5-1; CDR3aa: CASSEMPQETQYF; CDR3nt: TGCGCCAGCAGCGAGATGCCTCAGGAGACCCAGTACTTC
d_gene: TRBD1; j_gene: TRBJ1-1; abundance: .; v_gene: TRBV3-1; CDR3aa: CASSLTSTGAATEAFF; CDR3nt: TGTGCCAGCAGCCTCACATCGACAGGGGCGGCCACTGAAGCTTTCTTT
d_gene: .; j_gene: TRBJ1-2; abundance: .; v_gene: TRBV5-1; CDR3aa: CASSLREAGDGYTF; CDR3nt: TGCGCCAGCAGCTTGCGGGAGGCGGGTGACGGCTACACCTTC
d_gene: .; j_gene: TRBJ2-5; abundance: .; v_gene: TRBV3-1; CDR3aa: CASSHGTGETQYF; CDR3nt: TGTGCCAGCAGCCACGGAACAGGAGAGACCCAGTACTTC
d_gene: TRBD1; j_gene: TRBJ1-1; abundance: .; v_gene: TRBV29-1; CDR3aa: CSVRQGLGTEAFF; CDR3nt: TGCAGCGTTCGACAGGGTTTGGGGACTGAAGCTTTCTTT
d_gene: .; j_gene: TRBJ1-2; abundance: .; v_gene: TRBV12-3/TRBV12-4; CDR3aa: CASSPMGFYGYTF; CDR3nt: TGTGCCAGCAGCCCCATGGGGTTCTATGGCTACACCTTC
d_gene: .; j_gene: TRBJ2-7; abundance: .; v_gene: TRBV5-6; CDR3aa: CASSFQGPYEQYF; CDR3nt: TGTGCCAGCAGCTTCCAGGGCCCCTACGAGCAGTACTTC
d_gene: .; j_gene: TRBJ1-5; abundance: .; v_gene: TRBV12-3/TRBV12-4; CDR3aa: CASTMTGRGDQPQHF; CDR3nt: TGTGCCAGCACCATGACAGGACGTGGGGATCAGCCCCAGCATTTT
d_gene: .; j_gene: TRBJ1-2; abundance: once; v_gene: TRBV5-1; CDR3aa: CASSLGDGTNYGYTF; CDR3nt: TGCGCCAGCAGCTTGGGTGACGGAACTAACTATGGCTACACCTTC
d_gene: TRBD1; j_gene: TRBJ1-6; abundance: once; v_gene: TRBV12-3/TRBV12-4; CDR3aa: CATSGQSNSPLHF; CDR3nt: TGTGCCACCTCGGGACAGTCCAATTCACCCCTCCACTTT
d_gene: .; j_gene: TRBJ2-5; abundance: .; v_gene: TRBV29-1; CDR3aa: CSVAQWGRETQYF; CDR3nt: TGCAGCGTTGCACAGTGGGGTAGAGAGACCCAGTACTTC
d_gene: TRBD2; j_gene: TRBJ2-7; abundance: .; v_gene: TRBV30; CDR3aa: CAWSVTSGRYEQYF; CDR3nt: TGTGCCTGGAGTGTAACTAGCGGGCGATACGAGCAGTACTTC
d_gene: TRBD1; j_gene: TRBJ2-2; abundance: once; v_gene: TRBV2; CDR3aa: CASKGTGNTGELFF; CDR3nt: TGTGCCAGCAAGGGGACAGGCAACACCGGGGAGCTGTTTTTT
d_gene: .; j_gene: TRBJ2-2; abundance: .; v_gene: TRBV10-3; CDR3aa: CAISGRGGGTGELFF; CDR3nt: TGTGCCATCAGTGGAAGGGGCGGCGGCACCGGGGAGCTGTTTTTT
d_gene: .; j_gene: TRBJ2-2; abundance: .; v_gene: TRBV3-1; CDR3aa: CASSLSSLITGELFF; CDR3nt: TGTGCCAGCAGCCTATCGTCACTAATCACCGGGGAGCTGTTTTTT
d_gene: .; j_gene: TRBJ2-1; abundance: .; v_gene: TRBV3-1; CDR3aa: CASTPLVRGYNEQFF; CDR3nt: TGTGCCAGCACACCGTTAGTAAGGGGTTACAATGAGCAGTTCTTC